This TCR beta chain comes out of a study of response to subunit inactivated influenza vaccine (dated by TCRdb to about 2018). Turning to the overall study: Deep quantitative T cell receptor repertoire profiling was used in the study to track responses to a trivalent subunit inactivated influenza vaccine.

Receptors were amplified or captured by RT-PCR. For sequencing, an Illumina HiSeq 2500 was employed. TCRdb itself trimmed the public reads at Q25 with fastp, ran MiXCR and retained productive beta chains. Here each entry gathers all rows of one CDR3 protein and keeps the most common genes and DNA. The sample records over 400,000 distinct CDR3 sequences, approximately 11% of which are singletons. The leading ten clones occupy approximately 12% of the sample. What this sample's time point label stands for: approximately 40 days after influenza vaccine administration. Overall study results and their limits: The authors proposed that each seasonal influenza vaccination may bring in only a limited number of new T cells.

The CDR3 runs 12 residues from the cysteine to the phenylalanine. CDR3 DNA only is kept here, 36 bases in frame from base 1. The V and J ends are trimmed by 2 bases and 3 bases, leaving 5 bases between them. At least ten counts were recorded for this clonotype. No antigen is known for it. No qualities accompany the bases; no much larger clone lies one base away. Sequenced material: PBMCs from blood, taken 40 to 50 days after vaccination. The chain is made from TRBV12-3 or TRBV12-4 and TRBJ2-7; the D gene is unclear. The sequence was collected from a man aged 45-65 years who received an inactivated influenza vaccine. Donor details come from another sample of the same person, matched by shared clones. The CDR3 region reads CASSLNHYEQYF. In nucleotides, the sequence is TGTGCCAGCAGTTTAAACCACTACGAGCAGTACTTC.